Listed below are T cell receptor beta chains from one sample, sequenced in a study of T cell responses to AZD1222 COVID-19 vaccine. TCRdb keeps only in-frame clones here, not all; method: immunoSEQ multiplex PCR. The sample shows about 120,000 clones, 85% to 90% of them seen only once. The sequenced sample was peripheral blood, obtained on day 0 of AZD1222 vaccination. These receptors all stem from an adult in good health. Both conserved end residues are part of each CDR3. Each record gives: V gene, D gene, clone size, J gene, CDR3 protein, CDR3 DNA. D genes are given only for firm matches. The listing skips clone size in some rows; elsewhere it reads once, few, many or a size class.

TRBV4-1	.	few	TRBJ1-3	CASSQDHGHSGNTIYF	TGCGCCAGCAGCCAAGATCATGGGCACTCTGGAAACACCATATATTTT
TRBV28	.	.	TRBJ2-7	CASASGAHSYEQYF	TGTGCCAGCGCCTCCGGGGCCCACTCCTACGAGCAGTACTTC
TRBV3-1/TRBV3-2	TRBD2	.	TRBJ2-7	CASSQGRGGIGYEQYF	TGTGCCAGCAGCCAAGGCCGGGGGGGAATCGGATACGAGCAGTACTTC
TRBV28	TRBD1	.	TRBJ1-5	CASRDRPHSYSNQPQHF	TGTGCCAGCAGGGACAGGCCGCACTCGTATAGCAATCAGCCCCAGCATTTT
TRBV30	.	.	TRBJ1-2	CAWSRGRGMAGYTF	TGTGCCTGGAGCCGGGGCAGGGGCATGGCTGGCTACACCTTC
TRBV5-8	.	.	TRBJ1-5	CASSWDETAGNQPQHF	TGTGCCAGCAGCTGGGATGAAACTGCCGGGAATCAGCCCCAGCATTTT
TRBV5-1	.	.	TRBJ1-4	CASSLAGTGSEKLFF	TGCGCCAGCAGCTTGGCCGGCACAGGGTCCGAAAAACTGTTTTTT
TRBV3-1/TRBV3-2	.	.	TRBJ2-4	CASSPTVAKNIQYF	TGTGCCAGCAGCCCGACAGTAGCCAAAAACATTCAGTACTTC
TRBV4-2	.	few	TRBJ1-5	CASSRTTAGNQPQHF	TGTGCCAGCAGCCGCACGACGGCAGGCAATCAGCCCCAGCATTTT
TRBV27	TRBD1	.	TRBJ1-5	CASSSAGTGYSNQPQHF	TGTGCCAGCAGTTCCGCGGGGACAGGTTATAGCAATCAGCCCCAGCATTTT
TRBV4-2	.	.	TRBJ2-7	CASSAWGTEYEQYF	TGTGCCAGCAGCGCCTGGGGGACTGAATACGAGCAGTACTTC
TRBV7-9	TRBD1	.	TRBJ1-1	CASSLRGGTGRDTEAFF	TGTGCCAGCAGCTTAAGAGGGGGCACAGGGAGGGACACTGAAGCTTTCTTT
TRBV27	TRBD1	.	TRBJ2-2	CASSMTGLGTGELFF	TGTGCCAGCAGTATGACAGGGTTAGGCACCGGGGAGCTGTTTTTT
TRBV7-2	TRBD1	.	TRBJ1-6	CASSSTGRAGSPLHF	TGTGCCAGCAGCTCGACAGGGAGGGCTGGATCACCCCTCCACTTT
TRBV6-5	TRBD1	.	TRBJ1-2	CASSATGTVNYGYTF	TGTGCCAGCAGCGCTACTGGGACAGTTAACTATGGCTACACCTTC
TRBV4-1	.	once	TRBJ1-5	CASSQVRGGQPQHF	TGCGCCAGCAGCCAAGTGAGGGGTGGGCAGCCCCAGCATTTT
TRBV7-6	TRBD1	.	TRBJ1-1	CASSARRGRDTEAFF	TGTGCCAGCAGCGCTAGGAGGGGGCGGGACACTGAAGCTTTCTTT
TRBV2	TRBD2	.	TRBJ2-4	CASGPSGGAVNIQYF	TGTGCCAGCGGCCCTAGCGGGGGGGCCGTAAACATTCAGTACTTC
TRBV18	TRBD1	.	TRBJ1-2	CASSSDRAANYGYTF	TGTGCCAGCTCATCGGACAGGGCAGCTAACTATGGCTACACCTTC
TRBV5-1	.	.	TRBJ2-7	CASSVNGQLYEQYF	TGCGCCAGCAGCGTGAACGGACAGCTATACGAGCAGTACTTC
TRBV9	.	.	TRBJ1-1	CASSVAAGVTEAFF	TGTGCCAGCAGCGTAGCCGCAGGGGTGACTGAAGCTTTCTTT
TRBV27	.	.	TRBJ2-1	CASRGNPLNEQFF	TGTGCCAGCAGGGGGAACCCTCTCAATGAGCAGTTCTTC
TRBV11-1	.	.	TRBJ2-1	CASSFFGSGAGNEQFF	TGTGCCAGCAGCTTTTTCGGATCGGGGGCGGGGAATGAGCAGTTCTTC
TRBV28	.	.	TRBJ1-2	CASSLGAGHYGYTF	TGTGCCAGCAGTTTAGGGGCAGGCCATTATGGCTACACCTTC
TRBV3-1/TRBV3-2	.	.	TRBJ2-7	CASSLRRQGSYEQYF	TGTGCCAGCAGCCTCCGAAGGCAGGGATCCTACGAGCAGTACTTC
TRBV2	.	.	TRBJ2-7	CASEPLGGMGHEQYF	TGTGCCAGCGAACCGCTGGGGGGTATGGGCCACGAGCAGTACTTC
TRBV19	.	.	TRBJ2-1	CASSPGGPRNEQFF	TGTGCCAGTAGTCCCGGAGGGCCGCGGAATGAGCAGTTCTTC
TRBV11-2	.	.	TRBJ2-5	CASSLGPTVETQYF	TGTGCCAGCAGCTTAGGCCCGACGGTAGAGACCCAGTACTTC
TRBV7-9	.	.	TRBJ2-1	CASSYGLTYNEQFF	TGTGCCAGCAGTTACGGACTCACTTACAATGAGCAGTTCTTC
TRBV6-2/TRBV6-3	.	.	TRBJ2-7	CASSYSRRNYEQYF	TGTGCCAGCAGTTACTCTCGAAGGAACTACGAGCAGTACTTC
TRBV7-2	TRBD2	.	TRBJ2-7	CASSQSGTPYEQYF	TGTGCCAGCAGCCAGAGCGGGACTCCCTACGAGCAGTACTTC
TRBV5-1	.	.	TRBJ2-1	CASSLGDPYNEQFF	TGCGCCAGCAGCCTAGGGGACCCTTACAATGAGCAGTTCTTC
TRBV6-6	.	once	TRBJ2-7	CASSGRSSYEQYF	TGTGCCAGCAGCGGCAGGAGCTCCTACGAGCAGTACTTC
TRBV19	TRBD2	.	TRBJ2-7	CASSITSGGNYEQYF	TGTGCCAGTAGTATTACTAGCGGGGGAAACTACGAGCAGTACTTC
TRBV7-9	.	.	TRBJ2-2	CASSPRTVNTGELFF	TGTGCCAGCAGCCCGAGGACAGTGAACACCGGGGAGCTGTTTTTT
TRBV2	.	.	TRBJ1-4	CASSVGLTNEKLFF	TGTGCCAGCAGTGTCGGCCTAACTAATGAAAAACTGTTTTTT
TRBV21-1	.	.	TRBJ1-3	CASSSRTGPGSGNTIYF	TGTGCCAGCAGCTCTCGGACAGGGCCGGGCTCTGGAAACACCATATATTTT
TRBV6-5	TRBD1	.	TRBJ2-3	CATRTGFTDTQYF	TGTGCCACAAGGACAGGGTTCACAGATACGCAGTATTTT
TRBV28	.	.	TRBJ2-7	CASRNRVPPYEQYF	TGTGCCAGCAGGAACAGGGTCCCCCCCTACGAGCAGTACTTC
TRBV21-1	.	.	TRBJ1-5	CASSKNRGPSPQHF	TGTGCCAGCAGCAAAAACAGGGGCCCCTCGCCCCAGCATTTT
TRBV10-3	TRBD1	.	TRBJ1-2	CATCEGALNYGYTF	TGTGCCACCTGTGAGGGGGCGCTTAACTATGGCTACACCTTC
TRBV18	TRBD1	few	TRBJ2-1	CASSPGQGSYNEQFF	TGTGCCAGCTCACCCGGACAGGGCTCGTACAATGAGCAGTTCTTC
TRBV6-5	TRBD1	.	TRBJ1-6	CASSFSGGESPLHF	TGTGCCAGCAGTTTCTCAGGGGGCGAGTCACCCCTCCACTTT
TRBV28	TRBD1	.	TRBJ2-3	CASSSTGGKDTQYF	TGTGCCAGCAGTTCGACAGGGGGCAAAGATACGCAGTATTTT
TRBV28	.	.	TRBJ2-5	CASSSEETQYF	TGTGCCAGCAGTTCCGAAGAGACCCAGTACTTC
TRBV20-1	.	.	TRBJ2-2	CSARLRRELFF	TGCAGTGCTAGATTGAGGCGGGAGCTGTTTTTT
TRBV7-2	TRBD2	.	TRBJ2-7	CASTRLAGGSSYEQYF	TGTGCCAGCACTAGACTAGCGGGAGGGAGCTCCTACGAGCAGTACTTC
TRBV19	.	.	TRBJ1-2	CASSIRDKGYTF	TGTGCCAGTAGTATCCGGGACAAGGGCTACACCTTC
TRBV19	.	.	TRBJ2-7	CASSTGRDRGYEQYF	TGTGCCAGTAGTACCGGCCGGGACCGAGGCTACGAGCAGTACTTC
TRBV19	.	.	TRBJ2-3	CASSILAFTDTQYF	TGTGCCAGTAGTATCCTAGCGTTCACAGATACGCAGTATTTT
TRBV27	.	once	TRBJ2-6	CASSLGGATGANVLTF	TGTGCCAGCAGTTTAGGGGGGGCTACTGGGGCCAACGTCCTGACTTTC
TRBV19	.	.	TRBJ2-1	CASSPTARSDNEQFF	TGTGCCAGTAGCCCGACAGCCCGGTCCGACAATGAGCAGTTCTTC
TRBV19	.	few	TRBJ2-2	CASRMGEELFF	TGTGCCAGTAGGATGGGGGAGGAGCTGTTTTTT
TRBV30	TRBD2	.	TRBJ2-7	CAWSGALAGGPAPRSYEQYF	TGTGCCTGGAGTGGAGCCCTAGCGGGAGGGCCCGCCCCAAGGTCCTACGAGCAGTACTTC
TRBV7-2	TRBD1	.	TRBJ2-5	CASSLVWTGETQYF	TGTGCCAGCAGCTTAGTCTGGACAGGGGAGACCCAGTACTTC
TRBV24-1	TRBD1	.	TRBJ1-5	CATSDGQGLNQPQHF	TGTGCCACCAGTGATGGACAGGGACTCAATCAGCCCCAGCATTTT